These 32 T cell receptor beta chains share one sample of origin, sequenced in a study of blood T cell repertoires in COVID-19. Method: immunoSEQ multiplex PCR; TCRdb's copy keeps in-frame clones and lacks some. The sample has approximately 82,000 clones; about 82% are singletons. The source material was peripheral blood. These TCRs come from an older woman with active or convalescent COVID-19.

The V gene is TRBV2, the J gene TRBJ1-6; no clear D gene. The germline gives CDR1 SNHLY, CDR2 FYNNEI. The CDR3 length is 15 residues. V lost 2 bases and J 7 bases, leaving 12 bases between the germline ends. The CDR3 bases are TGTGCCAGCAGTGAATTTGAGGCCGAAAATTCACCCCTCCACTTT. Its translation is CASSEFEAENSPLHF. The full variable domain, with the rest looked up from reference TRBV2 and TRBJ1-6, is EPEVTQTPSHQVTQMGQEVILRCVPISNHLYFYWYRQILGQKVEFLVSFYNNEISEKSEIFDDQFSVERPDGSNFTLKIRSTKLEDSAMYFCASSEFEAENSPLHFGNGTRLTVT.

The V and J genes are TRBV27 and TRBJ1-2; D remains unclear. Between the trimmed V and J ends, which lost 5 bases and 6 bases, there was a span of 10 bases. CDR3 length: 12 residues. CDR1 is MNHEY and CDR2 is SMNVEV in the germline V gene (reference sequence). The CDR3 spells CASSSRTHGYTF. In DNA, the CDR3 is TGTGCCAGCAGTAGCCGGACTCATGGCTACACCTTC.

The chain joins TRBV18 to TRBJ1-5, with 9 positions matching TRBD1. With 2 bases clipped from V and 6 bases from J, the junction kept 8 bases outside the gene matches. Germline V lookup: CDR1 KGHSH, CDR2 LQKENI. The CDR3 loop spans 16 amino acids. The DNA of the CDR3 is TGTGCCAGCTCACCAAAGCTACAGGGGGCGGGTCAGCCCCAGCATTTT. Translated, it gives CASSPKLQGAGQPQHF.

The V call is TRBV4-1, the J call TRBJ2-7; D uncertain. This CDR3 spans 15 amino acids. Trimming took 0 bases from V and 0 from J, leaving 9 bases between them. CDR1 is MGHRA and CDR2 is YSYEKL in the germline V gene. As DNA, the CDR3 is TGCGCCAGCAGCCAAGATCCGAGTAGCTCCTACGAGCAGTACTTC. Translated, it gives CASSQDPSSSYEQYF.

This clone was seen a single time. V usage is TRBV5-6 and J usage is TRBJ2-5; 7 nucleotides match TRBD1. This CDR3 region has 15 residues. The junction had 5 bases not matched to a gene; V was cut back by 0 bases and J by 3 bases. The germline gives CDR1 SGHDT, CDR2 YYEEEE. The chain's CDR3 is CASSLAKGAKETQYF. The CDR3 DNA reads TGTGCCAGCAGCTTGGCTAAGGGGGCGAAAGAGACCCAGTACTTC.

Regarding this clone: This sample also contains other DNA sequences that code for the same CDR3. The chain uses TRBV18 and TRBJ2-5; TRBD1 agrees at 7 bases. Losses at the gene ends were 3 bases for V and 3 bases for J; bases not matched to a gene: 1. The germline V gene encodes CDR1 KGHSH and CDR2 LQKENI. This CDR3 spans 13 amino acids. CDR3 DNA: TGTGCCAGCTCACCCGACAGGGAAGAGACCCAGTACTTC. This sequence encodes CASSPDREETQYF.

J is TRBJ1-2 and V is TRBV11-2; tentatively, D is TRBD1 (5 bases). Germline V gene data show CDR1 as SGHAT and CDR2 as FQNNGV. The CDR3 covers 14 residues. Trimming took 4 bases from V and 4 from J, leaving 13 bases between them. The CDR3 region has the DNA TGTGCCAGCAGCTCCCAAGGGGCCAGCTATGGCTACACCTTC. Translating gives CASSSQGASYGYTF.

The rearrangement links TRBV12-3 or TRBV12-4 to TRBJ2-7; D is ambiguous. V gave up 2 bases and J gave up 1 base, with 6 bases separating them. CDR3 size: 13 residues. This CDR3 reads CASSLNWSYEQYF. CDR3 nucleotides: TGTGCCAGCAGTTTAAACTGGTCCTACGAGCAGTACTTC.

The rearrangement links TRBV20-1 to TRBJ2-1, with D tentatively TRBD1 (5 bases). This CDR3 comprises 14 residues. V gave up 3 bases and J gave up 2 bases, with 11 bases separating them. CDR1 DFQATT and CDR2 SNEGSKA come from the germline V gene (reference sequence). CDR3 sequence (DNA): TGCAGTGCTAGTACGACAGTGACCTACAATGAGCAGTTCTTC. Translation gives CSASTTVTYNEQFF.

This clone was observed a single time. This chain connects TRBV5-1 to TRBJ1-1, with 7 bases matching TRBD1. The trim removed 2 bases at V and 0 bases at J, leaving 1 base unmatched. This CDR3 spans 14 amino acids. The V gene's germline CDR1 is SGHRS and CDR2 YFSETQ. CDR3 in DNA: TGCGCCAGCAGCTTACAGGGGATGAACACTGAAGCTTTCTTT. Translated: CASSLQGMNTEAFF.

The rearrangement uses TRBV7-2 and TRBJ2-2; 9 bases line up with TRBD1. Trimming took 3 bases from V and 5 from J; bases not matched to a gene: 4. This CDR3 is 15 amino acids long. Germline values: CDR1 SGHTA, CDR2 FQGNSA. The CDR3 coding sequence is TGTGCCAGCAGCTTCCGGGACAGGGTTACCGGGGAGCTGTTTTTT. As protein: CASSFRDRVTGELFF.

The V call is TRBV7-2, the J call TRBJ2-3, with D possibly TRBD2 on 5 matching bases. V lost 5 bases and J 0 bases, leaving 12 bases between the germline ends. Per germline, CDR1 SGHTA and CDR2 FQGNSA. The CDR3 has 15 residues. The CDR3 DNA reads as TGTGCCAGCAGCCCTATTCGGACTAGCACAGATACGCAGTATTTT. The encoded protein is CASSPIRTSTDTQYF.

In its sample, this clone was seen once. This chain connects TRBV10-3 to TRBJ1-2, with 7 bases aligning to TRBD1. This CDR3 has 12 amino acids. The ends lost 5 bases at V and 4 bases at J; junction bases unmatched: 1. Germline V CDR1 and CDR2: ENHRY, SYGVKD. Here the CDR3 DNA reads TGTGCCATCAGTAACAGGGGCTATGGCTACACCTTC. Protein product: CAISNRGYGYTF.

V is TRBV4-1 and J is TRBJ2-7, with TRBD2 identical over 7 bases. This CDR3 has 16 amino acids. CDR1 MGHRA and CDR2 YSYEKL come from the germline V gene. V shed 2 bases, J shed 3 bases, and the junction held 10 bases outside the gene matches. This chain's CDR3 is CASSQPGGGSLYEQYF. For the CDR3, the DNA is TGCGCCAGCAGCCAACCCGGCGGCGGGAGCCTCTACGAGCAGTACTTC.

The gene calls are TRBV6-2 or TRBV6-3 and TRBJ1-5; D might be TRBD1 (5 bases). Trimming took 1 base from V and 6 from J, leaving 13 bases between them. Germline CDR1 MNHEY, CDR2 SVGEGT. The CDR3 is made up of 15 amino acids. CDR3 in DNA: TGTGCCAGCAGTTACTTTGGGGGGAATATTCAGCCCCAGCATTTT. Its translation is CASSYFGGNIQPQHF.

This chain connects TRBV3-1 (or the pseudogene TRBV3-2) to TRBJ1-1; D perhaps matches TRBD1 (6 bases). Trimming stripped 5 bases from V and 2 bases from J, with 21 bases between. The germline CDR1 and CDR2 sequences are LGHDT and YNNKEL (reference sequence). This CDR3 is built from 17 residues. The CDR3 is CASSKDLSGGQNTEAFF. CDR3 bases: TGTGCCAGCAGCAAGGACCTCTCGGGGGGGCAAAACACTGAAGCTTTCTTT.

The J gene is TRBJ2-6, the V gene TRBV2, with D possibly matching TRBD1 (5 bases). This CDR3 has 14 residues. Germline V gives CDR1 SNHLY, CDR2 FYNNEI. The V end lost 7 bases, the J end lost 3 bases, and 10 bases lay between the germline ends. The CDR3 here is CASTPRVGANVLTF. The CDR3 DNA sequence: TGTGCCAGCACCCCCAGGGTTGGGGCCAACGTCCTGACTTTC.

V is TRBV10-3 and J is TRBJ2-2; 9 bases are a match to TRBD2. V gave up 0 bases and J gave up 6 bases; unmatched junction bases: 11. The CDR3 covers 18 residues. CDR1 ENHRY and CDR2 SYGVKD come from the germline V gene. CDR3 amino acids: CAISESPGGSGGAGELFF. Written as DNA, the CDR3 is TGTGCCATCAGTGAGTCCCCGGGCGGTAGCGGGGGTGCCGGGGAGCTGTTTTTT.

This clone was observed once. The chain has TRBV6-1 and TRBJ2-1; 7 nucleotides agree with TRBD2. Unmatched junction bases numbered 13, after V lost 4 bases and J lost 4 bases. Germline CDR1 and CDR2: MNHNS and SASEGT. This CDR3 region has 17 residues. For the CDR3, the DNA is TGTGCCAGCAGTGTACTTATGACGGCAGCGGGATACAATGAGCAGTTCTTC. This codes for CASSVLMTAAGYNEQFF.

DNA of the CDR3: TGTGCCAGCAGCCGACCTGGGGGGGGGAACACTGAAGCTTTCTTT. It translates to CASSRPGGGNTEAFF. V is TRBV5-4 and J is TRBJ1-1; D is possibly TRBD1 (5 bases). CDR1 is SGHNT, CDR2 YYREEE, per germline (reference sequence). The CDR3 loop spans 15 amino acids. V was cut by 4 bases and J by 1 base, with 14 bases left in between. The whole variable domain, filled in from reference TRBV5-4 and TRBJ1-1, reads ETGVTQSPTHLIKTRGQQVTLRCSSQSGHNTVSWYQQALGQGPQFIFQYYREEENGRGNFPPRFSGLQFPNYSSELNVNALELDDSALYLCASSRPGGGNTEAFFGQGTRLTVV.

This clone was picked up one time. V usage is TRBV7-2 and J usage is TRBJ2-1, with TRBD2 identical over 7 bases. Germline values: CDR1 SGHTA, CDR2 FQGNSA. V shed 2 bases, J shed 9 bases, and the junction held 10 bases outside the gene matches. There are 15 residues in the CDR3. CDR3 sequence (DNA): TGTGCCAGCAGCTTAAGCGGGGCCGACCCAGGTGAGCAGTTCTTC. Translating it yields CASSLSGADPGEQFF.

This rearrangement joins TRBV28 to TRBJ1-5; 9 bases line up with TRBD1. Germline-derived CDR1 and CDR2 are MDHEN and SYDVKM. This CDR3 region has 17 residues. The ends lost 6 bases at V and 1 base at J; junction bases unmatched: 10. CDR3 loop: CASRSGTGRRSNQPQHF. CDR3 DNA sequence: TGTGCCAGCAGGTCCGGGACAGGGCGTAGGAGCAATCAGCCCCAGCATTTT.

This sequence joins TRBV3-1 (or the pseudogene TRBV3-2) and TRBJ1-2; maybe TRBD1 (5 bases). CDR1 and CDR2 from the germline V gene are LGHDT and YNNKEL (reference sequence). Trimming removed 0 bases at V and 5 bases at J, with 10 bases between. The CDR3 has 14 amino acids. In nucleotides, the CDR3 is TGTGCCAGCAGCCAAGAGGGCAGGGTGTATGGCTACACCTTC. This gives the protein CASSQEGRVYGYTF.

Only one count was recorded for this clone. The rearrangement uses TRBV5-4 and TRBJ2-1; the D gene is possibly TRBD1 (6 bases). Germline CDR1 SGHNT, CDR2 YYREEE (reference sequence). This CDR3 has 13 residues. Trimming removed 4 bases at V and 4 bases at J, with 9 bases between. The CDR3 here is CASSQDSYNEQFF. CDR3 bases: TGTGCCAGCAGCCAGGACAGTTACAATGAGCAGTTCTTC.

The rearrangement joins TRBV25-1 to TRBJ2-7; 8 nucleotides line up with TRBD1. CDR3 length: 14 amino acids. J was trimmed by 6 bases and V by 2 bases; bases with no gene match: 6. Germline V gives CDR1 MGHDK, CDR2 SYGVNS. CDR3 in DNA: TGTGCCAGCAGTGAACAGGGGGCGGGCCTCGAGCAGTACTTC. Protein: CASSEQGAGLEQYF.

The CDR3 coding sequence is TGTGCCAGCAGCTTAGCTAGCGGGGGGGCATCAAATGAGCAGTTCTTC. Amino acid sequence: CASSLASGGASNEQFF. The chain uses TRBV7-8 and TRBJ2-1; 11 bases fit TRBD2. CDR1 SGHVS and CDR2 FQNEAQ come from the germline V gene. Losses at the gene ends were 0 bases for V and 7 bases for J; bases not matched to a gene: 5. There are 16 residues in the CDR3.

This chain uses TRBV5-4 with TRBJ1-1; 12 bases are shared with TRBD1. Per the germline V gene, CDR1 is SGHNT and CDR2 is YYREEE (reference sequence). The CDR3 runs to 14 residues. With V trimmed by 9 bases and J by 6 bases, 9 bases remained unmatched. The CDR3 reads CATDGTGGSAEAFF. The CDR3 DNA reads TGTGCCACCGATGGGACAGGGGGCTCTGCTGAAGCTTTCTTT.

V usage is TRBV28 and J usage is TRBJ2-5, with 11 nucleotides matching TRBD2. The CDR3 runs 15 residues. V trimming: 5 bases; J trimming: 4 bases; junction bases outside the gene matches: 6. Per germline, CDR1 MDHEN and CDR2 SYDVKM. CDR3 sequence: CASSPGLAGSETQYF. The CDR3 nucleotides are TGTGCCAGCAGTCCCGGACTAGCGGGTTCAGAGACCCAGTACTTC.

The chain joins TRBV4-3 to TRBJ2-1; 9 positions match TRBD2. V lost 5 bases and J lost 8; bases outside the gene matches: 10. The germline CDR1 and CDR2 sequences are LGHNA and YSLEER. The length of the CDR3 is 15 residues. In nucleotides, the CDR3 is TGCGCCAGCAGCGGAAGGGCGGGGGGGGTCCATGAGCAGTTCTTC. This sequence encodes CASSGRAGGVHEQFF.

J is TRBJ2-5 and V is TRBV7-2, with 11 bases fitting TRBD1. V gave up 3 bases and J gave up 3 bases; unmatched junction bases: 0. Germline V gives CDR1 SGHTA, CDR2 FQGNSA. CDR3 length: 14 amino acids. DNA for the CDR3: TGTGCCAGCAGCTTGGGACAGGGGGAAGAGACCCAGTACTTC. Its protein is CASSLGQGEETQYF.

This chain joins TRBV5-1 and TRBJ2-3; 7 bases align to TRBD1. With 4 bases clipped from V and 0 bases from J, the junction kept 11 bases outside the gene matches. The CDR3 has 17 residues. The V gene's germline CDR1 is SGHRS and CDR2 YFSETQ. This CDR3 is CASSLQPTGKSTDTQYF. CDR3 sequence (DNA): TGCGCCAGCAGCCTCCAACCGACAGGGAAGAGCACAGATACGCAGTATTTT.

The chain carries TRBV5-1 and TRBJ1-1; D is undetermined. The CDR3 totals 14 residues. The germline CDR1 and CDR2 sequences are SGHRS and YFSETQ. Trimming shortened V by 3 bases and J by 0 bases, and 9 bases separated the two germline ends. CDR3 loop: CASSSGLLNTEAFF. For the CDR3, the DNA is TGCGCCAGCAGCTCCGGACTTCTGAACACTGAAGCTTTCTTT.